This T cell receptor beta chain is drawn from a study of blood T cells in healthy people across ages. This clonotype came up a few times. A J-beta primer mix and a sample-barcoded 5' primer were used in a second PCR of about 6 to 12 cycles. MiXCR, applied by TCRdb to the 5' RACE reads, yields one record per CDR3 protein. Of about 770,000 distinct CDR3 sequences in the sample, approximately 44% were seen once. This TCR was recovered from a man between 60 and 75 years old in good health. Specimen: blood.

This chain's CDR3 is CASSLEWQEEGNEQFF. For the CDR3, the DNA is TGTGCCAGCAGCTTGGAGTGGCAGGAGGAGGGCAATGAGCAGTTCTTC. The chain carries TRBV5-6 and TRBJ2-1; a possible D gene is TRBD2 (6 bases). The CDR3 length is 16 residues. Per germline, CDR1 SGHDT and CDR2 YYEEEE. With 0 bases removed from V and 6 bases from J, the gap between germline ends came to 16 bases.